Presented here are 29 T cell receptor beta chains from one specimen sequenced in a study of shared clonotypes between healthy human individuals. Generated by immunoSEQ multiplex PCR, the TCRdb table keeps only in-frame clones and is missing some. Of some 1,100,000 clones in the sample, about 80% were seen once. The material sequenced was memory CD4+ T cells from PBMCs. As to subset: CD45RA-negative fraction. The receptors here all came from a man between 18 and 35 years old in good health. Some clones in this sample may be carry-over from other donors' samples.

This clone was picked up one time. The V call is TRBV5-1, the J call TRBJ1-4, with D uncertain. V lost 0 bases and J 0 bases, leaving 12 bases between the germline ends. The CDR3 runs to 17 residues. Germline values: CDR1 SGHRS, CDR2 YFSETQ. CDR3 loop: CASSLGQGLPTNEKLFF. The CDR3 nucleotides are TGCGCCAGCAGCTTGGGGCAAGGACTTCCAACTAATGAAAAACTGTTTTTT.

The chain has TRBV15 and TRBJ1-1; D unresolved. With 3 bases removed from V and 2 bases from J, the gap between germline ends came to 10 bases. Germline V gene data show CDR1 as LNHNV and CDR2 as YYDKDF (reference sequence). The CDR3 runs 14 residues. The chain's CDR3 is CATSRFVANTEAFF. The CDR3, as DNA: TGTGCCACCAGCAGGTTTGTCGCTAACACTGAAGCTTTCTTT.

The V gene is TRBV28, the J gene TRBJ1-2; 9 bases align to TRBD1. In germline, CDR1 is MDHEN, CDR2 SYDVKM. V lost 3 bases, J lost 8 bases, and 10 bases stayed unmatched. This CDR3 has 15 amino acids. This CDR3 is CASSLPTGGVGGYTF. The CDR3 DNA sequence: TGTGCCAGCAGTTTGCCCACAGGGGGCGTGGGAGGCTACACCTTC.

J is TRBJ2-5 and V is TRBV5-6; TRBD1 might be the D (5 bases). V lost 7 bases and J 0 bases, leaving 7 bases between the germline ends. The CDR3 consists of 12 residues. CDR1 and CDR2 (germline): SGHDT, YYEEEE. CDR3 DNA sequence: TGTGCCAGCGGGGCGAACCAAGAGACCCAGTACTTC. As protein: CASGANQETQYF.

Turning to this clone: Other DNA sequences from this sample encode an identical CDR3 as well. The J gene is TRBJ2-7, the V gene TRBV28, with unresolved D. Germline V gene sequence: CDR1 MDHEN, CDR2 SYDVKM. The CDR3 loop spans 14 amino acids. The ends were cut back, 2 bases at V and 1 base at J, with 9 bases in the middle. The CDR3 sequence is CASSLVQESYEQYF. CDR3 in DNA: TGTGCCAGCAGTTTAGTTCAGGAGTCCTACGAGCAGTACTTC.

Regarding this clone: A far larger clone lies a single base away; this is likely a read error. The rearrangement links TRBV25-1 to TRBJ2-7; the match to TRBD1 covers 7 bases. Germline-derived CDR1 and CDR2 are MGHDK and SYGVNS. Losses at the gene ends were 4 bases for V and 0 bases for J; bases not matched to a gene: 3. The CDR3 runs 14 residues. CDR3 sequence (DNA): TGTGCCAGCAGTGTGGCAGGGGGCTCCTACGAGCAGTACTTC. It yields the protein CASSVAGGSYEQYF.

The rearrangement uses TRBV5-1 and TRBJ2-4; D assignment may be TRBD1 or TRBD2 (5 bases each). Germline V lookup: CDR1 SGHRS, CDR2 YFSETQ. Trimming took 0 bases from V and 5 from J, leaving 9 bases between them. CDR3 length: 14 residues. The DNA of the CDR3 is TGCGCCAGCAGCTTGGGGGACCGCGAAAACATTCAGTACTTC. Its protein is CASSLGDRENIQYF.

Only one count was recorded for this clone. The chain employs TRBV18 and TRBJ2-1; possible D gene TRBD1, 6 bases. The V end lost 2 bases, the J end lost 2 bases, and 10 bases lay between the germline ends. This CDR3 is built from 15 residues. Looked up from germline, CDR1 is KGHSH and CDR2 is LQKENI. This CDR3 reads CASSPMQGPYNEQFF. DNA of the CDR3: TGTGCCAGCTCACCAATGCAGGGGCCCTACAATGAGCAGTTCTTC. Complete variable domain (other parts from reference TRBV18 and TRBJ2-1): NAGVMQNPRHLVRRRGQEARLRCSPMKGHSHVYWYRQLPEEGLKFMVYLQKENIIDESGMPKERFSAEFPKEGPSILRIQQVVRGDSAAYFCASSPMQGPYNEQFFGPGTRLTVL.

CDR3 nucleotide sequence: TGCGCCAGCAGCTTGGCCCCCGGGACTAGCAGCTACGAGCAGTACTTC. Translation: CASSLAPGTSSYEQYF. The J gene is TRBJ2-7, the V gene TRBV5-1, with 9 bases fitting TRBD2. The J segment lost 3 bases and the V segment lost 0 bases, leaving 7 bases of the junction unmatched. Germline V gene data show CDR1 as SGHRS and CDR2 as YFSETQ. The CDR3 consists of 16 residues.

The CDR3 nucleotides read TGCGCCAGCAGCCGAACCTGGAACACTGAAGCTTTCTTT. It specifies CASSRTWNTEAFF. The rearrangement uses TRBV5-1 and TRBJ1-1; unclear D gene. Germline CDR1 SGHRS, CDR2 YFSETQ. This CDR3 comprises 13 residues. V dropped 4 bases and J dropped 1 base, with 8 bases sitting between them. Full variable domain (missing parts from reference TRBV5-1 and TRBJ1-1): KAGVTQTPRYLIKTRGQQVTLSCSPISGHRSVSWYQQTPGQGLQFLFEYFSETQRNKGNFPGRFSGRQFSNSRSEMNVSTLELGDSALYLCASSRTWNTEAFFGQGTRLTVV.

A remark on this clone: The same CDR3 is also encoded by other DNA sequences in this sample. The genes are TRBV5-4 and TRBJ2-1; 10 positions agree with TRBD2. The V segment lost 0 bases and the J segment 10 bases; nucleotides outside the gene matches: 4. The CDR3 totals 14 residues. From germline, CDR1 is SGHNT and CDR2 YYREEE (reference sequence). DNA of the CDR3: TGTGCCAGCAGCTTGGGACTAGCGGGTGGCGAGCAGTTCTTC. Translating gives CASSLGLAGGEQFF.

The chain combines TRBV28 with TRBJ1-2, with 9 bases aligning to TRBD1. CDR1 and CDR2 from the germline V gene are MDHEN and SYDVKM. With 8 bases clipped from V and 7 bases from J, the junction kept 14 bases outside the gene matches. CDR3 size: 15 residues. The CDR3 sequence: CASRSSTGGSGGYTF. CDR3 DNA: TGTGCCAGCCGCTCGTCTACAGGGGGCTCGGGTGGCTACACCTTC.

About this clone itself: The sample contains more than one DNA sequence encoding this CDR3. CDR3 sequence reads: CASSPSYNEQFF. The DNA for the CDR3 is TGTGCCAGCAGCCCCTCGTACAATGAGCAGTTCTTC. The V gene is TRBV28, the J gene TRBJ2-1; the D is unclear. Trimming took off 6 bases at V and 4 bases at J, with 7 bases between the two ends. CDR1 and CDR2 (germline): MDHEN, SYDVKM. The CDR3 runs 12 residues.

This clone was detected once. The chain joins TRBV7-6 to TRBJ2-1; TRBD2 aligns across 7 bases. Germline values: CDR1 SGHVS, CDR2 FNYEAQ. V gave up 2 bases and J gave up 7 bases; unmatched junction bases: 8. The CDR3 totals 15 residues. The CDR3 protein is CASSLIGGSVNEQFF. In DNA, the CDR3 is TGTGCCAGCAGCTTAATAGGCGGGAGCGTAAATGAGCAGTTCTTC.

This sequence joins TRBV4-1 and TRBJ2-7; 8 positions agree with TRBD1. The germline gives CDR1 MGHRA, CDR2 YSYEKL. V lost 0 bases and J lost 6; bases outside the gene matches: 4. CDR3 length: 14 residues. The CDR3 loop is CASSQDLDRGEQYF. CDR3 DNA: TGCGCCAGCAGCCAAGATCTTGACAGGGGCGAGCAGTACTTC.

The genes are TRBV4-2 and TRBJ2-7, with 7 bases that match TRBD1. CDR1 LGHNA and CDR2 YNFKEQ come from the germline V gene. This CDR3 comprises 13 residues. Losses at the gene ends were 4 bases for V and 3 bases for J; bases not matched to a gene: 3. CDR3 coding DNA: TGTGCCAGCAGCCCACGACAGGGCTACGAGCAGTACTTC. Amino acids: CASSPRQGYEQYF.

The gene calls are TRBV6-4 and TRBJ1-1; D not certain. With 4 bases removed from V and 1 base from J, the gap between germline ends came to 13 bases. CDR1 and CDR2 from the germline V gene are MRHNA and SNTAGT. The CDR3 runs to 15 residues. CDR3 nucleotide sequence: TGTGCCAGCAGTGTTAAGGGCCCGGCGAACACTGAAGCTTTCTTT. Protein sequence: CASSVKGPANTEAFF.

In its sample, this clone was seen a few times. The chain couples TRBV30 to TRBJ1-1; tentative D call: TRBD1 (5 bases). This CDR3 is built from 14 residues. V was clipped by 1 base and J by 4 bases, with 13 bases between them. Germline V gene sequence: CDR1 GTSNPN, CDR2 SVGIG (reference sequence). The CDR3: CAWSDKQGSTEAFF. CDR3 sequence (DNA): TGTGCCTGGAGTGACAAGCAGGGAAGCACTGAAGCTTTCTTT.

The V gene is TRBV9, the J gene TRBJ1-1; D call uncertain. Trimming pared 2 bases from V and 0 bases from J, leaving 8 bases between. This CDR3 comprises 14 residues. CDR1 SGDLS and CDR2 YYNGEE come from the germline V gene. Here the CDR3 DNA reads TGTGCCAGCAGCGTTGACGGGGTGAACACTGAAGCTTTCTTT. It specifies CASSVDGVNTEAFF. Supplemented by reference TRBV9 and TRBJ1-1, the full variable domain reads DSGVTQTPKHLITATGQRVTLRCSPRSGDLSVYWYQQSLDQGLQFLIQYYNGEERAKGNILERFSAQQFPDLHSELNLSSLELGDSALYFCASSVDGVNTEAFFGQGTRLTVV.

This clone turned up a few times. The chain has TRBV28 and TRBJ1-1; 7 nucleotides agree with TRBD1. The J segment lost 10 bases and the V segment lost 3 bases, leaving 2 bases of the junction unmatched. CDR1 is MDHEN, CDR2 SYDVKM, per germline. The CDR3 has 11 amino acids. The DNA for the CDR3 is TGTGCCAGCAGTTTCGCAGGGGGAGCTTTCTTT. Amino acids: CASSFAGGAFF.

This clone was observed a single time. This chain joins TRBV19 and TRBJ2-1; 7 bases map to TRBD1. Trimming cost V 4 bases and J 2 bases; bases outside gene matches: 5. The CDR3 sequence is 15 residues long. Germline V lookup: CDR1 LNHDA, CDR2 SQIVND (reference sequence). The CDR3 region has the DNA TGTGCCAGTAGTAAGACAGGGAGTACCTACAATGAGCAGTTCTTC. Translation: CASSKTGSTYNEQFF.

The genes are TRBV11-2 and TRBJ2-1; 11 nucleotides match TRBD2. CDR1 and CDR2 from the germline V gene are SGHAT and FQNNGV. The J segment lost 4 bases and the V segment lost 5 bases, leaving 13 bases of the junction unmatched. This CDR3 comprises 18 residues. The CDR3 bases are TGTGCCAGCAGCACTAGAGGACTAGCGGGCATGAGGTACAATGAGCAGTTCTTC. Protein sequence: CASSTRGLAGMRYNEQFF.

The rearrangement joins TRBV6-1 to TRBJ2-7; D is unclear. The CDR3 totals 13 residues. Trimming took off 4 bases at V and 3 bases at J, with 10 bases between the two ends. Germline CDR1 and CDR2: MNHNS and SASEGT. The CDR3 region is CASSVNKDYEQYF. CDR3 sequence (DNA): TGTGCCAGCAGTGTTAACAAGGACTACGAGCAGTACTTC.

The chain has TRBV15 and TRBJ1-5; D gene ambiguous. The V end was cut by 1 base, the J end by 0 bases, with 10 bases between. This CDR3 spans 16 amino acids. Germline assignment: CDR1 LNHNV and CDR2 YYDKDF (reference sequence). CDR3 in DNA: TGTGCCACCAGCAGAGGGACGGACCATAGCAATCAGCCCCAGCATTTT. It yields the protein CATSRGTDHSNQPQHF. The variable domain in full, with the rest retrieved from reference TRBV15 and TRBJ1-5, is DAMVIQNPRYQVTQFGKPVTLSCSQTLNHNVMYWYQQKSSQAPKLLFHYYDKDFNNEADTPDNFQSRRPNTSFCFLDIRSPGLGDTAMYLCATSRGTDHSNQPQHFGDGTRLSIL.

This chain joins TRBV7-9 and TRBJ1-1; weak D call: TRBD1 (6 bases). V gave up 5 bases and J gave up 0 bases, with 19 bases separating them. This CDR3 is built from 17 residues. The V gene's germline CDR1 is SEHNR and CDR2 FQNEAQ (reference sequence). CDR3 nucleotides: TGTGCCAGCAGCCCTTGGACAGCTAAGCTAATGAACACTGAAGCTTTCTTT. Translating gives CASSPWTAKLMNTEAFF.

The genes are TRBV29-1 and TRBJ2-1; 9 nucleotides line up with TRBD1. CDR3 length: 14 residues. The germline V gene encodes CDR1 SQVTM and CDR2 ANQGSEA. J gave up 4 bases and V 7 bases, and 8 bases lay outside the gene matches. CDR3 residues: CSASRDREYNEQFF. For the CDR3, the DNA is TGCAGCGCATCCCGGGACAGGGAGTACAATGAGCAGTTCTTC.

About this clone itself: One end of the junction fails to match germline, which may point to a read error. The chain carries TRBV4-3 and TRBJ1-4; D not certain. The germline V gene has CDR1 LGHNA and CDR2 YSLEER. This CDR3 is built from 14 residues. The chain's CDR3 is CASSQDSGAEKLFF. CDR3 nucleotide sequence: TGCGCCAGCAGCCAAGATTCGGGAGCGGAAAAGCTGTTTTTT.

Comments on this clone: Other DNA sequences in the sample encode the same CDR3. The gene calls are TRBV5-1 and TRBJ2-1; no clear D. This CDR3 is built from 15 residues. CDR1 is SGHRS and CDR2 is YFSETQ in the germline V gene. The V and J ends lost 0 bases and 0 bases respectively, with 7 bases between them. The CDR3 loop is CASSLDPGSYNEQFF. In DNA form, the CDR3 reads TGCGCCAGCAGCTTGGATCCCGGCTCCTACAATGAGCAGTTCTTC.

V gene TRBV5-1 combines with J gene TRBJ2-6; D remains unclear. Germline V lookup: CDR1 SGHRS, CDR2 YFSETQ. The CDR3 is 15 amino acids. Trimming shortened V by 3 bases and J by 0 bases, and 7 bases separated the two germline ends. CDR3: CASSSQSSGANVLTF. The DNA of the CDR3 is TGCGCCAGCAGCTCTCAGAGCTCTGGGGCCAACGTCCTGACTTTC.